The sample holds a few counts of the clone carrying this TCR beta chain. The antigen is not known. The data were taken from a study of CD8+ T cells in alopecia areata. Findings and limits, study-wide: Patients shared TCRs less clearly than mice did, possibly for HLA-related reasons. There was only one nonresponder, so it was unclear how baseline CD8+ expansion relates to response.

The V end lost 5 bases, the J end lost 2 bases, and 12 bases lay between the germline ends. Germline V lookup: CDR1 SGHRS, CDR2 YFSETQ. The CDR3 is made up of 14 amino acids. As the sequencing template, cDNA was produced by extracting RNA and reverse transcribing it. Sequencing was performed with immunoSEQ multiplex PCR; in TCRdb, only in-frame clones are kept and a portion is missing. The sample gives roughly 110,000 clones, 45% to 65% of which show up once; 3% to 4% is in the top ten. The treatment was: oral pan-JAK inhibitor, 5-10 mg twice daily. Peripheral blood, together with lesional scalp punch biopsies, was collected from alopecia areata patients. Sorted populations comprised CD4+ and CD8+ T cells obtained from PBMCs.

The chain carries TRBV5-1 and TRBJ2-3, with D hard to call. The sample here was CD4+ T cells sorted from blood, taken at week 24, from a patient treated with tofacitinib. This receptor was identified in a human donor with alopecia areata. For the CDR3, the DNA is TGCGCCAGCAGGGGTAGTGGGATCACAGATACGCAGTATTTT. It specifies CASRGSGITDTQYF.